This passage covers 31 T cell receptor beta chains from one sample sequenced in a study of cytomegalovirus exposure and HLA in healthy donors (TCRdb year 2017). Library construction relied on the immunoSEQ multiplex PCR assay. A mixture of 60 forward primers for TCR Vbeta segments and 13 reverse primers for TCR Jbeta segments was used in the multiplex PCR. TCRdb re-hosts the immuneACCESS table, in-frame sequences only. Its copies lack some clones; in the studies checked, an unresolved V gene accounts for under half of them, and the cause for the rest is not known. The sample includes about 200,000 clones, with more than 65% observed a single time. The ten largest clones represent 1.5% to 2% of the sample. Sequencing used PBMCs. Every receptor here comes from a woman in her twenties or thirties in good health and CMV-seronegative.

The chain employs TRBV7-2 and TRBJ1-3; D unresolved. Deletions cut 5 bases from V and 0 bases from J, with 11 bases between. The CDR3 has 15 amino acids. Germline V gene data show CDR1 as SGHTA and CDR2 as FQGNSA. DNA for the CDR3: TGTGCCAGCAGCCCCGGGGTGTACTCTGGAAACACCATATATTTT. Its translation: CASSPGVYSGNTIYF.

The chain is built from TRBV7-2 and TRBJ2-7; 12 positions agree with TRBD2. Germline V lookup: CDR1 SGHTA, CDR2 FQGNSA. V lost 5 bases, J lost 7 bases, and 9 bases stayed unmatched. The CDR3 sequence is 15 residues long. The DNA of the CDR3 is TGTGCCAGCAGCAGGGGGCTAGCGGGAGGGTTTGAGCAGTACTTC. Protein sequence: CASSRGLAGGFEQYF.

The rearrangement links TRBV7-9 to TRBJ2-7; tentatively, D is TRBD1 (6 bases). CDR1 is SEHNR and CDR2 is FQNEAQ in the germline V gene (reference sequence). CDR3 size: 12 residues. Trimming took off 4 bases at V and 6 bases at J, with 10 bases between the two ends. The CDR3 nucleotides read TGTGCCAGCAGCTCCCTCAGGGGCGAGCAGTACTTC. It yields the protein CASSSLRGEQYF.

J is TRBJ1-2 and V is TRBV4-1; 7 positions match TRBD1. The CDR3 runs 14 residues. V gave up 1 base and J gave up 5 bases; unmatched junction bases: 4. Germline-derived CDR1 and CDR2 are MGHRA and YSYEKL. CDR3 bases: TGCGCCAGCAGCCAAGTGGGACAGCGGTATGGCTACACCTTC. This encodes CASSQVGQRYGYTF.

V is TRBV18 and J is TRBJ2-1, with 8 bases fitting TRBD2. Germline trimming cut 3 bases from V and 7 bases from J; bases unmatched to any gene: 11. Per the germline V gene, CDR1 is KGHSH and CDR2 is LQKENI. This CDR3 contains 16 residues. CDR3 sequence: CASSPPASGRRNEQFF. The DNA of the CDR3 is TGTGCCAGCTCACCGCCGGCGAGCGGGAGAAGGAATGAGCAGTTCTTC.

The J gene is TRBJ2-3, the V gene TRBV11-2, with 8 bases aligning to TRBD1. The CDR3 sequence is 15 residues long. With 5 bases clipped from V and 1 base from J, the junction kept 5 bases outside the gene matches. Germline V gene sequence: CDR1 SGHAT, CDR2 FQNNGV. The CDR3 nucleotides are TGTGCCAGCAGCCCTGGACAGGGAGGCACAGATACGCAGTATTTT. Its translation is CASSPGQGGTDTQYF.

The chain combines TRBV29-1 with TRBJ1-2; 8 nucleotides align to TRBD1. The CDR3 covers 13 residues. The junction had 11 bases not matched to a gene; V was cut back by 7 bases and J by 7 bases. From germline, CDR1 is SQVTM and CDR2 ANQGSEA. DNA of the CDR3: TGCAGCGCCTATACAGGGGGTTGGGTTGGCTACACCTTC. This gives the protein CSAYTGGWVGYTF.

The count of this clone is one. In DNA, the CDR3 is TGTGCCAGCAGCTTGGCAAGGACGGGGAAAACCGGGGAGCTGTTTTTT. Its protein product is CASSLARTGKTGELFF. This chain joins TRBV5-6 and TRBJ2-2, with D possibly matching TRBD2 (5 bases). Germline CDR1 is SGHDT and CDR2 is YYEEEE. V was pared by 0 bases and J by 5 bases, with 14 bases between. There are 16 residues in the CDR3.

V is TRBV7-6 and J is TRBJ1-1; D is uncertain. Germline CDR1 reads SGHVS; CDR2 reads FNYEAQ. The CDR3 sequence is 14 residues long. The ends were cut back, 5 bases at V and 2 bases at J, with 12 bases in the middle. The CDR3 DNA sequence: TGTGCCAGCAGCCCAGCCGGCGGAAACACTGAAGCTTTCTTT. Its translation: CASSPAGGNTEAFF. The full variable domain, rest sourced from reference TRBV7-6 and TRBJ1-1, is GAGVSQSPRYKVTKRGQDVALRCDPISGHVSLYWYRQALGQGPEFLTYFNYEAQQDKSGLPNDRFSAERPEGSISTLTIQRTEQRDSAMYRCASSPAGGNTEAFFGQGTRLTVV.

The chain uses TRBV4-1 and TRBJ2-2, with 14 bases aligning to TRBD2. V lost 1 base, J lost 5 bases, and 6 bases stayed unmatched. The CDR3 has 18 amino acids. Germline lookup yields CDR1 MGHRA and CDR2 YSYEKL. CDR3 loop: CASSQGGLAGVGTGELFF. In nucleotides, the CDR3 is TGCGCCAGCAGCCAAGGGGGACTAGCGGGAGTGGGTACCGGGGAGCTGTTTTTT.

J is TRBJ2-7 and V is TRBV6-1, with 9 bases that match TRBD2. Germline V gives CDR1 MNHNS, CDR2 SASEGT. V dropped 3 bases and J dropped 6; count of bases not matched to a gene: 15. This CDR3 spans 17 amino acids. The CDR3 DNA is TGTGCCAGCAGTGATTTAGCGGGGGTGAATATCCTAGGCGAGCAGTACTTC. This encodes CASSDLAGVNILGEQYF.

The chain recombines TRBV2 with TRBJ1-4; 7 bases are a match to TRBD1. Losses at the gene ends were 10 bases for V and 3 bases for J; bases not matched to a gene: 8. The CDR3 is 14 amino acids. The germline CDR1 and CDR2 sequences are SNHLY and FYNNEI. Written as DNA, the CDR3 is TGTGCCAATGGACAGGAAGAGGCTAATGAAAAACTGTTTTTT. Translation gives CANGQEEANEKLFF.

This clone was seen a handful of times. CDR3 bases: TGTGCCAGCAGCCCCTATCCCGGGGAGCTGTTTTTT. This translates into CASSPYPGELFF. V usage is TRBV5-4 and J usage is TRBJ2-2; D gene uncertain. Germline lookup yields CDR1 SGHNT and CDR2 YYREEE (reference sequence). V lost 4 bases to trimming and J lost 6 bases, with 7 bases between them. The length of the CDR3 is 12 residues.

Sample share makes this clone medium-sized. This chain connects TRBV5-1 to TRBJ1-6, with 7 bases matching TRBD1. From germline, CDR1 is SGHRS and CDR2 YFSETQ. The V segment lost 8 bases and the J segment 6 bases; nucleotides outside the gene matches: 8. The CDR3 length is 14 residues. For the CDR3, the DNA is TGCGCCAGGAAATACAGGGACAGTAATTCACCCCTCCACTTT. Encoded protein: CARKYRDSNSPLHF. Full variable domain (remainder filled in from reference TRBV5-1 and TRBJ1-6): KAGVTQTPRYLIKTRGQQVTLSCSPISGHRSVSWYQQTPGQGLQFLFEYFSETQRNKGNFPGRFSGRQFSNSRSEMNVSTLELGDSALYLCARKYRDSNSPLHFGNGTRLTVT.

This clone was seen only once. The CDR3: CAITIRQGPTDTQYF. DNA for the CDR3: TGTGCCATCACAATAAGACAGGGTCCGACAGATACGCAGTATTTT. The J gene is TRBJ2-3, the V gene TRBV6-5, with TRBD1 matching 7 bases. V lost 10 bases to trimming and J lost 3 bases; unmatched junction nucleotides: 13. Germline V gives CDR1 MNHEY, CDR2 SVGAGI. The CDR3 runs to 15 residues.

V is TRBV7-9 and J is TRBJ1-2; D might be TRBD1 (5 bases). Germline V gene data show CDR1 as SEHNR and CDR2 as FQNEAQ (reference sequence). Trimming removed 5 bases from V and 8 bases from J, with 15 bases in between. CDR3 length equals 13 residues. The CDR3 DNA reads TGTGCCAGCAGCAGTTTTGGGGCTGGGGGCTACACCTTC. Translating gives CASSSFGAGGYTF.

The rearrangement joins TRBV2 to TRBJ1-2, with D possibly TRBD1 on 6 matching bases. CDR1 SNHLY and CDR2 FYNNEI come from the germline V gene. V shed 11 bases and J shed 14 bases, with 24 bases lying between them. The CDR3 has 12 residues. CDR3 region: CAGGGESLRNTF. The CDR3 coding sequence is TGTGCCGGAGGGGGGGAGAGCCTCAGAAATACCTTC.

V gene TRBV9 combines with J gene TRBJ2-2; D is undetermined. Germline V CDR1 and CDR2: SGDLS, YYNGEE. V was pared by 2 bases and J by 1 base, with 9 bases between. The CDR3 has 15 residues. This chain's CDR3 is CASSVSQRNTGELFF. The CDR3 DNA reads TGTGCCAGCAGCGTGAGCCAGCGGAACACCGGGGAGCTGTTTTTT.

The V and J genes are TRBV5-1 and TRBJ2-7; TRBD2 aligns across 10 bases. There are 15 residues in the CDR3. The germline gives CDR1 SGHRS, CDR2 YFSETQ. The V gene end was trimmed by 1 base and the J gene end by 8 bases; junction bases not matched to a gene: 9. The CDR3, as DNA: TGCGCCAGCAGCTTGTCAGCTACTAGCGGGGAACAGCAGTACTTC. Protein sequence: CASSLSATSGEQQYF. Variable domain in full (rest from reference TRBV5-1 and TRBJ2-7): KAGVTQTPRYLIKTRGQQVTLSCSPISGHRSVSWYQQTPGQGLQFLFEYFSETQRNKGNFPGRFSGRQFSNSRSEMNVSTLELGDSALYLCASSLSATSGEQQYFGPGTRLTVT.

This clone occurred a few times. The chain employs TRBV11-2 and TRBJ2-6, with D unresolved. CDR3 length: 16 residues. Germline values: CDR1 SGHAT, CDR2 FQNNGV. V lost 1 base, J lost 0 bases, and 7 bases lay in between. The CDR3 sequence is CASSLGYTSGANVLTF. In nucleotides, the CDR3 is TGTGCCAGCAGCTTAGGGTACACCTCTGGGGCCAACGTCCTGACTTTC.

The chain recombines TRBV2 with TRBJ2-3; the match to TRBD2 covers 7 bases. With 6 bases clipped from V and 3 bases from J, the junction kept 9 bases outside the gene matches. This CDR3 is 15 amino acids long. Looked up from germline, CDR1 is SNHLY and CDR2 is FYNNEI. For the CDR3, the DNA is TGTGCCAGCAGGGTGGGCGGGGGTGGGACAGATACGCAGTATTTT. Amino acid sequence: CASRVGGGGTDTQYF.

This chain connects TRBV4-1 to TRBJ1-6; weak D call: TRBD1 (5 bases). V shed 1 base and J shed 9 bases, with 16 bases lying between them. The germline V gene has CDR1 MGHRA and CDR2 YSYEKL. This CDR3 contains 16 residues. The CDR3 DNA is TGCGCCAGCAGCCAAGGTGCCGGCCGGGGGAGTTCACCCCTCCACTTT. The encoded protein is CASSQGAGRGSSPLHF.

Note on this clone: This same CDR3 is encoded by further DNA sequences in the sample. V is TRBV5-1 and J is TRBJ1-1, with D possibly matching TRBD1 (5 bases). The CDR3 extends over 14 amino acids. Trimming left V 0 bases short and J 4 bases short, with 10 bases between. Per the germline V gene, CDR1 is SGHRS and CDR2 is YFSETQ. CDR3 DNA sequence: TGCGCCAGCAGCTTGGGGCAGGGTGGCACTGAAGCTTTCTTT. Amino acids: CASSLGQGGTEAFF.

The CDR3 sequence is CASSDRAYQETQYF. CDR3 bases: TGTGCCAGCAGCGACAGGGCGTACCAAGAGACCCAGTACTTC. The rearrangement uses TRBV9 and TRBJ2-5; D perhaps matches TRBD1 (6 bases). The CDR3 contains 14 residues. Germline CDR1 and CDR2: SGDLS and YYNGEE. Trimming cost V 3 bases and J 0 bases, with 9 bases left between them. The variable domain in full, with the rest retrieved from reference TRBV9 and TRBJ2-5, is DSGVTQTPKHLITATGQRVTLRCSPRSGDLSVYWYQQSLDQGLQFLIQYYNGEERAKGNILERFSAQQFPDLHSELNLSSLELGDSALYFCASSDRAYQETQYFGPGTRLLVL.

The rearrangement joins TRBV4-1 to TRBJ1-2, with 9 bases matching TRBD1. CDR3 length: 15 residues. The V and J ends lost 2 bases and 4 bases, in that order; junction bases with no gene match: 5. Germline-derived CDR1 and CDR2 are MGHRA and YSYEKL. The CDR3 spells CASSQPTGGLYGYTF. CDR3 bases: TGCGCCAGCAGCCAACCTACAGGGGGCCTCTATGGCTACACCTTC.

This rearrangement joins TRBV6-1 to TRBJ1-5; D unresolved. V dropped 7 bases and J dropped 5 bases, with 15 bases sitting between them. CDR1 and CDR2 from the germline V gene are MNHNS and SASEGT. The CDR3 is 14 amino acids. CDR3 protein: CASTERDRDQPQHF. CDR3 nucleotide sequence: TGTGCCAGCACCGAGCGGGATAGGGATCAGCCCCAGCATTTT.

This clone has more than one count but fewer than ten. J is TRBJ2-7 and V is TRBV6-1, with 7 bases matching TRBD2. V trimming: 4 bases; J trimming: 4 bases; junction bases outside the gene matches: 10. The germline gives CDR1 MNHNS, CDR2 SASEGT. CDR3 size: 15 residues. CDR3 amino acids: CASSGRLAQSYEQYF. CDR3 DNA: TGTGCCAGCAGTGGAAGACTAGCCCAGTCTTACGAGCAGTACTTC.

This rearrangement joins TRBV7-9 to TRBJ1-1; D gene uncertain. The CDR3 runs to 15 residues. The V end lost 1 base, the J end lost 0 bases, and 9 bases lay between the germline ends. Looked up from germline, CDR1 is SEHNR and CDR2 is FQNEAQ (reference sequence). The CDR3 DNA reads as TGTGCCAGCAGCTTAGATGGCAGTTTGAACACTGAAGCTTTCTTT. This translates into CASSLDGSLNTEAFF.

This chain uses TRBV2 with TRBJ2-7, with D possibly TRBD2 on 5 matching bases. V lost 7 bases and J 9 bases, leaving 22 bases between the germline ends. CDR1 is SNHLY and CDR2 is FYNNEI in the germline V gene. CDR3 length equals 14 residues. The CDR3 protein is CASTREKGPSVQYF. Written as DNA, the CDR3 is TGTGCCAGCACCCGGGAAAAAGGTCCAAGTGTGCAGTACTTC.

J is TRBJ2-7 and V is TRBV15; D is possibly TRBD2 (6 bases). The CDR3 runs 18 residues. Per the germline V gene, CDR1 is LNHNV and CDR2 is YYDKDF (reference sequence). Deletions cut 0 bases from V and 6 bases from J, with 24 bases between. Here the CDR3 reads CATSRDPRQTSKLSEQYF. The CDR3 DNA is TGTGCCACCAGCAGAGACCCCCGGCAGACTAGTAAGTTATCCGAGCAGTACTTC.

This clone was observed a single time. This chain links TRBV28 with TRBJ2-5, with D possibly being TRBD1 (6 bases). Germline V gene sequence: CDR1 MDHEN, CDR2 SYDVKM. CDR3 size: 14 residues. Between the trimmed V and J ends, which lost 3 bases and 5 bases, there was a span of 13 bases. The CDR3 region is CASSFGGAQETQYF. The CDR3 region has the DNA TGTGCCAGCAGTTTTGGGGGCGCTCAGGAGACCCAGTACTTC. Filled out from reference TRBV28 and TRBJ2-5, the complete variable domain reads DVKVTQSSRYLVKRTGEKVFLECVQDMDHENMFWYRQDPGLGLRLIYFSYDVKMKEKGDIPEGYSVSREKKERFSLILESASTNQTSMYLCASSFGGAQETQYFGPGTRLLVL.